Listed here are 31 T cell receptor beta chains from one sample, sequenced in a study of shared clonotypes between healthy human individuals (TCRdb year 2020). Library preparation used the immunoSEQ multiplex PCR assay. TCRdb holds this immuneACCESS table with in-frame rearrangements only. Some clones are missing; in checked studies, unresolved V genes explain under half, and the rest has no known cause. The sample records about 2 million clones, 90% to 95% of which are singletons. Jointly, the top ten make up more than 0.1% of the sample. The source material was naive CD4+ T cells sorted from blood. The cell subset or site label here, explained by the study, means: CD45RA+ positively selected. The source is a man aged 18 to 30 in good health.

The genes are TRBV11-2 and TRBJ2-1; no clear D gene. V lost 0 bases and J 7 bases, leaving 7 bases between the germline ends. The CDR3 totals 13 residues. The germline V gene encodes CDR1 SGHAT and CDR2 FQNNGV. The CDR3 loop reads CASSLETLNEQFF. The CDR3 nucleotides read TGTGCCAGCAGCTTAGAAACCCTTAATGAGCAGTTCTTC.

The rearrangement uses TRBV28 and TRBJ2-5; D uncertain. Trimming stripped 3 bases from V and 7 bases from J, with 6 bases between. Per the germline V gene, CDR1 is MDHEN and CDR2 is SYDVKM. The CDR3 consists of 11 residues. CDR3 nucleotide sequence: TGTGCCAGCAGTTTCGGAGCGACCCAGTACTTC. It is translated as CASSFGATQYF. Drawing the rest from reference TRBV28 and TRBJ2-5, the complete variable domain is DVKVTQSSRYLVKRTGEKVFLECVQDMDHENMFWYRQDPGLGLRLIYFSYDVKMKEKGDIPEGYSVSREKKERFSLILESASTNQTSMYLCASSFGATQYFGPGTRLLVL.

V usage is TRBV7-9 and J usage is TRBJ2-7; the D is unclear. This CDR3 comprises 14 residues. The V end was cut by 4 bases, the J end by 4 bases, with 14 bases between. CDR1 and CDR2 from the germline V gene are SEHNR and FQNEAQ (reference sequence). DNA of the CDR3: TGTGCCAGCAGCTCGCCCGCTGGGGTGTACGAGCAGTACTTC. Translation gives CASSSPAGVYEQYF.

V is TRBV7-9 and J is TRBJ1-6, with 11 nucleotides matching TRBD1. The germline V gene has CDR1 SEHNR and CDR2 FQNEAQ (reference sequence). CDR3 length equals 16 residues. V was clipped by 5 bases and J by 10 bases; unmatched bases: 10. The CDR3 protein is CASSRSGQGAKSPLHF. The DNA of the CDR3 is TGTGCCAGCAGCCGTTCCGGACAGGGGGCTAAATCACCCCTCCACTTT.

V usage is TRBV5-1 and J usage is TRBJ1-1, with 11 bases fitting TRBD1. After removal of 2 bases from V and 3 bases from J, the junction contained 9 bases not matched to a gene. Germline CDR1 reads SGHRS; CDR2 reads YFSETQ. This CDR3 spans 17 amino acids. The CDR3 here is CASSFGQGAGPYTEAFF. The CDR3 DNA is TGCGCCAGCAGCTTTGGACAGGGGGCAGGCCCCTACACTGAAGCTTTCTTT.

The V gene is TRBV25-1, the J gene TRBJ2-2; D not resolved. This CDR3 region has 15 residues. Trimming shortened V by 1 base and J by 4 bases, and 10 bases separated the two germline ends. CDR1 is MGHDK and CDR2 is SYGVNS in the germline V gene. The CDR3 here is CASSELSARTGELFF. CDR3 bases: TGTGCCAGCAGTGAATTGTCGGCCCGCACCGGGGAGCTGTTTTTT.

This clone was picked up a small number of times. The genes are TRBV7-9 and TRBJ1-6, with D unclear. Looked up from germline, CDR1 is SEHNR and CDR2 is FQNEAQ (reference sequence). With 5 bases removed from V and 9 bases from J, the gap between germline ends came to 17 bases. The CDR3 totals 15 residues. This CDR3 is CASSRRGGESSPLHF. The CDR3 DNA reads as TGTGCCAGCAGCCGCCGAGGCGGGGAGAGTTCACCCCTCCACTTT.

Only one count was recorded for this clone. This chain connects TRBV15 to TRBJ2-2, with unresolved D. With 7 bases removed from V and 4 bases from J, the gap between germline ends came to 16 bases. Germline V gene lookup returns CDR1 LNHNV and CDR2 YYDKDF (reference sequence). This CDR3 has 15 residues. The CDR3 loop reads CATTMSGTSTGELFF. The CDR3 nucleotides are TGTGCCACCACCATGTCTGGTACTTCCACCGGGGAGCTGTTTTTT.

The genes are TRBV4-1 and TRBJ2-1; possible D gene TRBD1, 6 bases. Germline-derived CDR1 and CDR2 are MGHRA and YSYEKL. This CDR3 region has 12 residues. The V end was cut by 0 bases, the J end by 16 bases, with 13 bases between. CDR3 DNA sequence: TGCGCCAGCAGCCAAGATCTCGGGACACCTTTCTTC. Encoded protein: CASSQDLGTPFF.

In its sample, this clone was seen once. The gene calls are TRBV9 and TRBJ2-1, with TRBD2 matching over 7 bases. The germline V gene has CDR1 SGDLS and CDR2 YYNGEE. The CDR3 runs 16 residues. V lost 0 bases to trimming and J lost 4 bases; unmatched junction nucleotides: 7. Written as DNA, the CDR3 is TGTGCCAGCAGCGTAGCTCCTAGCGGAGTTTACAATGAGCAGTTCTTC. Its protein product is CASSVAPSGVYNEQFF.

V and J are TRBV7-2 and TRBJ1-1; no clear D gene. The CDR3 is made up of 12 amino acids. The germline V and J ends were trimmed by 5 bases and 4 bases, with 8 bases remaining between them. In germline, CDR1 is SGHTA, CDR2 FQGNSA. CDR3 nucleotides: TGTGCCAGCAGCCCCGTGGGCACTGAAGCTTTCTTT. It specifies CASSPVGTEAFF.

This chain uses TRBV7-9 with TRBJ2-1; perhaps D is TRBD1 or TRBD2 (5 bases each). CDR1 is SEHNR and CDR2 is FQNEAQ in the germline V gene (reference sequence). The V gene lost 6 bases and the J gene lost 8 bases, with 14 bases spanning the gap. The CDR3 extends over 13 amino acids. CDR3 sequence (DNA): TGTGCCAGCAGAAAAAACGGGGCGGATGAGCAGTTCTTC. This sequence encodes CASRKNGADEQFF.

The rearrangement joins TRBV28 to TRBJ1-5, with D tentatively TRBD1 (5 bases). The germline gives CDR1 MDHEN, CDR2 SYDVKM. The CDR3 extends over 17 amino acids. The V end lost 6 bases, the J end lost 0 bases, and 18 bases lay between the germline ends. CDR3 DNA sequence: TGTGCCAGCAGGCACCTATCAGGGACTAATAGCAATCAGCCCCAGCATTTT. Amino acid sequence: CASRHLSGTNSNQPQHF.

This chain connects TRBV7-2 to TRBJ1-6; D remains unclear. Germline CDR1 is SGHTA and CDR2 is FQGNSA. There are 13 residues in the CDR3. V shed 2 bases and J shed 8 bases, with 7 bases lying between them. CDR3: CASSLKRDSPLHF. The CDR3 nucleotides are TGTGCCAGCAGCTTAAAAAGAGATTCACCCCTCCACTTT.

The rearrangement links TRBV4-1 to TRBJ2-1; 9 bases line up with TRBD2. CDR1 is MGHRA and CDR2 is YSYEKL in the germline V gene. J gave up 3 bases and V 4 bases, and 4 bases lay outside the gene matches. This CDR3 region has 15 residues. The chain's CDR3 is CASSRGGVNYNEQFF. CDR3 nucleotides: TGCGCCAGCAGCCGCGGGGGGGTCAACTACAATGAGCAGTTCTTC.

The V gene is TRBV5-6, the J gene TRBJ1-2; 7 nucleotides align to TRBD1. The germline gives CDR1 SGHDT, CDR2 YYEEEE. The length of the CDR3 is 16 residues. V lost 0 bases and J lost 8; bases outside the gene matches: 13. The CDR3 loop reads CASSLGPTDTGEGYTF. CDR3 DNA: TGTGCCAGCAGCTTGGGCCCTACGGACACAGGGGAAGGCTACACCTTC.

This rearrangement joins TRBV6-5 to TRBJ2-1, with 13 bases aligning to TRBD2. This CDR3 is 15 amino acids long. CDR1 is MNHEY and CDR2 is SVGAGI in the germline V gene. V lost 6 bases to trimming and J lost 6 bases; unmatched junction nucleotides: 5. The CDR3 reads CASRLAGGPFNEQFF. CDR3 DNA: TGTGCCAGCAGACTAGCGGGAGGGCCCTTCAATGAGCAGTTCTTC.

The gene calls are TRBV28 and TRBJ1-5; 7 positions agree with TRBD1. Looked up from germline, CDR1 is MDHEN and CDR2 is SYDVKM. V shed 8 bases, J shed 2 bases, and the junction held 3 bases outside the gene matches. CDR3 length: 13 residues. CDR3 coding DNA: TGTGCCAGCGGCAGGGGGGGCAATCAGCCCCAGCATTTT. This translates into CASGRGGNQPQHF.

A word on this clone: In the same sample, other DNA sequences code for this CDR3. The V and J genes are TRBV5-1 and TRBJ2-2; 7 positions agree with TRBD1. The trim removed 3 bases at V and 5 bases at J, leaving 4 bases unmatched. This CDR3 comprises 14 residues. The V gene's germline CDR1 is SGHRS and CDR2 YFSETQ. The CDR3 nucleotides read TGCGCCAGCAGCTCGGGACAGATAACCGGGGAGCTGTTTTTT. Amino acid sequence: CASSSGQITGELFF.

The CDR3 reads CASSVTMGRGRETQYF. CDR3 in DNA: TGTGCCAGCAGCGTAACTATGGGAAGGGGTCGTGAGACCCAGTACTTC. V is TRBV9 and J is TRBJ2-5; D perhaps matches TRBD1 (5 bases). Trimming removed 1 base from V and 5 bases from J, with 18 bases in between. This CDR3 spans 16 amino acids. Germline values: CDR1 SGDLS, CDR2 YYNGEE. The variable domain in full, with the rest retrieved from reference TRBV9 and TRBJ2-5, is DSGVTQTPKHLITATGQRVTLRCSPRSGDLSVYWYQQSLDQGLQFLIQYYNGEERAKGNILERFSAQQFPDLHSELNLSSLELGDSALYFCASSVTMGRGRETQYFGPGTRLLVL.

The chain carries TRBV7-9 and TRBJ2-2; D might be TRBD1 or TRBD2, each matching 6 bases. Germline V gene lookup returns CDR1 SEHNR and CDR2 FQNEAQ (reference sequence). Deletions cut 4 bases from V and 5 bases from J, with 14 bases between. The CDR3 totals 15 residues. Here the CDR3 reads CASSSGGGRTGELFF. The CDR3 nucleotides are TGTGCCAGCAGCTCCGGAGGGGGAAGAACCGGGGAGCTGTTTTTT.

The chain recombines TRBV10-1 with TRBJ2-1, with TRBD2 as a possible D gene (6 bases). Germline V gives CDR1 WNHNN, CDR2 SYGVQD (reference sequence). V lost 1 base to trimming and J lost 6 bases, with 13 bases between them. CDR3 length: 15 residues. The CDR3 DNA follows: TGCGCCAGCAGTGAGTACGGGAGTAGGGGCAATGAGCAGTTCTTC. Translating gives CASSEYGSRGNEQFF.

The chain couples TRBV25-1 to TRBJ2-1; 9 bases are shared with TRBD2. The germline V gene encodes CDR1 MGHDK and CDR2 SYGVNS. J was trimmed by 4 bases and V by 7 bases; bases with no gene match: 2. The CDR3 spans 13 residues. CDR3: CASKAGGYNEQFF. The CDR3 nucleotides read TGTGCCAGCAAAGCGGGAGGATACAATGAGCAGTTCTTC.

The chain has TRBV11-2 and TRBJ1-1; D gene unclear. Deletions cut 1 base from V and 4 bases from J, with 7 bases between. The CDR3 covers 13 residues. The germline V gene encodes CDR1 SGHAT and CDR2 FQNNGV. The CDR3 loop is CASSLGIGTEAFF. The CDR3 DNA sequence: TGTGCCAGCAGCTTAGGAATTGGCACTGAAGCTTTCTTT.

Comments on this clone: Other DNA sequences in this sample translate to the same CDR3. The genes are TRBV7-2 and TRBJ2-7; 9 positions match TRBD1. This CDR3 is built from 15 residues. Germline CDR1 and CDR2: SGHTA and FQGNSA. The V and J ends lost 3 bases and 3 bases, in that order; junction bases with no gene match: 6. Written as DNA, the CDR3 is TGTGCCAGCAGCTTGGGGACAGGGAAAAGCTACGAGCAGTACTTC. Translation: CASSLGTGKSYEQYF.

The gene calls are TRBV7-2 and TRBJ2-3; 8 nucleotides line up with TRBD1. CDR1 and CDR2 (germline): SGHTA, FQGNSA. The CDR3 extends over 14 amino acids. The V gene end was trimmed by 5 bases and the J gene end by 3 bases; junction bases not matched to a gene: 4. The CDR3 DNA reads TGTGCCAGCAGCAAACAGGGGGTGACAGATACGCAGTATTTT. This encodes CASSKQGVTDTQYF.

Only one count was recorded for this clone. The rearrangement uses TRBV6-5 and TRBJ1-5; no clear D gene. Germline V gene data show CDR1 as MNHEY and CDR2 as SVGAGI. V lost 4 bases and J lost 8, with 12 bases in between. There are 13 residues in the CDR3. CDR3 sequence (DNA): TGTGCCAGCAGTTCCCGTGCTACTGAGCCCCAGCATTTT. Its translation is CASSSRATEPQHF.

The CDR3 protein is CASSPTALAGRTEETQYF. The CDR3 DNA sequence: TGTGCCAGCAGTCCTACCGCCCTAGCGGGGAGGACAGAAGAGACCCAGTACTTC. This chain connects TRBV7-8 to TRBJ2-5; TRBD2 aligns across 9 bases. Germline V CDR1 and CDR2: SGHVS, FQNEAQ. The CDR3 runs to 18 residues. Trimming at V came to 6 bases and at J to 3 bases, leaving 17 bases not matched to a gene.

The CDR3 DNA reads as TGTGCCAGCAGTGGACAGGGTACTGAAGCTTTCTTT. This sequence encodes CASSGQGTEAFF. The chain carries TRBV6-5 and TRBJ1-1; 8 bases map to TRBD1. Germline lookup yields CDR1 MNHEY and CDR2 SVGAGI. CDR3 length: 12 amino acids. The J segment lost 5 bases and the V segment lost 5 bases, leaving 1 base of the junction unmatched.

The genes are TRBV11-2 and TRBJ1-6, with D perhaps TRBD1 (5 bases). The V gene's germline CDR1 is SGHAT and CDR2 FQNNGV. The V end was cut by 5 bases, the J end by 11 bases, with 16 bases between. The CDR3 has 14 amino acids. Here the CDR3 DNA reads TGTGCCAGCAGCCCTACAGGAATCAAGCCACCCCTCCACTTT. Its protein product is CASSPTGIKPPLHF.

The rearrangement links TRBV6-5 to TRBJ2-1; TRBD2 matches 13 bases. V shed 5 bases, J shed 9 bases, and the junction held 7 bases outside the gene matches. The CDR3 covers 15 residues. Germline V gives CDR1 MNHEY, CDR2 SVGAGI. Here the CDR3 reads CASSTAGTSGAEQFF. The CDR3 bases are TGTGCCAGCAGTACTGCCGGGACTAGCGGGGCTGAGCAGTTCTTC.